Reported below is one TCR beta chain. What it binds is not known. The CDR3 extends over 15 amino acids. Trimming at V came to 4 bases and at J to 7 bases, leaving 5 bases not matched to a gene. The germline V gene encodes CDR1 SGHRS and CDR2 YFSETQ. This specimen belongs to a study of T-cell memory formation after mild COVID-19. Findings of the study overall: Pre-infection memory carried some responding clones, suggesting that cross-reactive memory joined.

From the 5' RACE reads, TCRdb called clonotypes with MiXCR, one entry per CDR3 protein. The profile shows roughly 260,000 distinct CDR3 sequences, around 15% of them singletons. The J gene is TRBJ2-1, the V gene TRBV5-1; 13 bases line up with TRBD2. The sample was PBMCs or a T cell subset sorted from them (not recorded which). This receptor was identified in a man aged 18 to 29 who had mild COVID-19 (a few samples of this study predate the infection). Cell type and time point are not known. The CDR3 loop reads CASSSTSGGANEQFF. CDR3 nucleotides: TGCGCCAGCAGCAGCACTAGCGGGGGGGCGAATGAGCAGTTCTTC.